This TCR beta chain is drawn from a study of memory CD4+ T cells and cytomegalovirus serostatus. General study findings and limits: CD4+ memory repertoires contained 67 of 164 reported CMV TCRbeta sequences. CMV serostatus prediction reached median AUC about 0.95, or 0.9 with US-trained model.

About this clone: Its target is unknown.

Single viable CD3+CD4+CD8-CD45RO+ cells were sorted as the memory CD4+ T cells. CMV serostatus came from serum IgG against pp150, pp28, p38, p52. After thawing, CD4+ T cells were positively selected. Trimming cost V 1 base and J 5 bases, with 5 bases left between them. The germline CDR1 and CDR2 sequences are SNHLY and FYNNEI. The CDR3 extends over 12 amino acids. Generated by immunoSEQ multiplex PCR, the TCRdb table keeps only in-frame clones and is missing some. In the table there are 20,000 to 30,000 clones, roughly 80% of which are singletons. This sequence joins TRBV2 and TRBJ1-2; no reliable D call. Sequencing used memory CD4+ T cells from blood. The clonotype comes from an adult in good health and CMV-seronegative. The CDR3 DNA reads as TGTGCCAGCAGTGAAGTGGTTTATGGCTACACCTTC. Translated: CASSEVVYGYTF.